This TCR beta chain derives from a study of shared clonotypes between healthy human individuals. CDR3 size: 15 residues. Germline-derived CDR1 and CDR2 are MNHEY and SMNVEV (reference sequence). V trimming: 5 bases; J trimming: 4 bases; junction bases outside the gene matches: 6. Only one count was recorded for this clone. Produced via immunoSEQ multiplex PCR; TCRdb's table is partial and in-frame only. The table includes about 2.4 million clones, roughly nine tenths detected once. What was sequenced was naive CD4+ T cells sorted from blood. Subset in this sample: CD45RA+ positively selected. This receptor was obtained from a young man in good health. The V and J genes are TRBV27 and TRBJ1-2; 11 nucleotides line up with TRBD1. The CDR3, as DNA: TGTGCCAGCAGTGCCCGGACAGGGGGCATCTATGGCTACACCTTC. It encodes CASSARTGGIYGYTF.